This T cell receptor (beta chain) was sequenced for a study of T-cell reconstitution after alpha-beta-depleted transplantation in children (dated by TCRdb to about 2016). For the wider study: Using TCR repertoire profiling, the study followed T-cell immune reconstitution in a quantitative way in children after TCRalphabeta/CD19-depleted allogeneic hematopoietic cell transplantation. Overall study outcomes, separate from this receptor: Over the following months the frequencies of hyperexpanded clones went down, and after one year T-cell counts and TCRbeta diversity were mostly credited to newly produced T cells. The apparently early alphabetaT-cell count recovery about two months after transplant was reportedly dependent on only several hundred rapidly expanded clones derived from non-depleted graft cells. The high TCRbeta diversity at day 60 in some patients was ascribed to recipient T cells and intrathymic progenitors that had survived conditioning.

From the germline V gene, CDR1 is SGDLS and CDR2 is YYNGEE. Compared with germline, V lacks 5 bases and J lacks 0 bases; bases without a gene match: 2. Measured from the cysteine to the phenylalanine, the CDR3 is 14 residues long. CDR3 DNA is the only sequence kept; it has 42 bases, read in frame from the first base. The treatment or condition label corresponds to: allogeneic hematopoietic cell transplantation with graft depleted of TCRalphabeta T cells and CD19 B cells. Transplant recipients were children who received TCRalphabeta/CD19-depleted allogeneic hematopoietic cell grafts. As concerns this clonotype: This clone's antigen is unknown. The record has no base qualities; no much larger clone is one base away.

Library creation used PCR. Reads for this sample came from an Illumina HiSeq 2500. To normalize quantification of the TCRbeta repertoire, the TCR libraries were built with molecular barcoding that relied on unique molecular identifiers. TCRdb passed the public sequencing reads through fastp at Q25 and MiXCR, retaining productive beta sequences. Entries that share a CDR3 protein sequence are merged under the most common genes and DNA. The sample profile shows 250,000 to 300,000 distinct CDR3 sequences; about a tenth of them were found once. 7.5% of the sample goes to the ten largest clones. The sequence joins TRBV9 to TRBJ2-1; a stretch of 7 junction bases matches TRBD2. This specimen was PBMCs, taken before TCRalphabeta/CD19-depleted stem cell transplant. This receptor was identified in a boy under two years old with acute myeloid leukemia, due to receive a stem cell transplant. The DNA reads TGTGCCAGCAGACTAGCGAGCTCCTACAATGAGCAGTTCTTC. This yields the protein CASRLASSYNEQFF.